A selection of T cell receptor beta chains follows, all from one sample in a study of T cell changes during pregnancy in multiple sclerosis. Sequencing was performed with immunoSEQ multiplex PCR; in TCRdb, only in-frame clones are kept and a portion is missing. The repertoire consists of roughly 38,000 clones, with about 92% occurring once and the leading ten covering around 0.58%. Sequenced here: CD4+ T cells from peripheral blood mononuclear cells, sampled in the third trimester of pregnancy. Receptors originate from a female donor with multiple sclerosis, enrolled in a pregnancy study. The CDR3 runs from the conserved cysteine through the conserved F or W. D genes are given only for firm matches. Part of the rows lack a size; the others show once, few, many or a class for expanded clones.

J gene | D gene | CDR3 length | clone size | V gene | CDR3 DNA | CDR3 protein
TRBJ1-1 | - | 13 | - | TRBV7-2 | TGTGCCAGCAGCTTAGCGCGGAGAACTGAAGCTTTCTTT | CASSLARRTEAFF
TRBJ2-2 | - | 18 | - | TRBV4-2 | TGTGCCAGCAGCCAAGAACGCCTTCGGGGGTATAGTACCGGGGAGCTGTTTTTT | CASSQERLRGYSTGELFF
TRBJ2-3 | - | 16 | - | TRBV7-9 | TGTGCCAGCAGCCCAATCCCTCGGACTAGCACAGATACGCAGTATTTT | CASSPIPRTSTDTQYF
TRBJ2-1 | TRBD1 | 15 | once | TRBV30 | TGTGCCTGGAGTGTAGGGGACAGAGACTACAATGAGCAGTTCTTC | CAWSVGDRDYNEQFF
TRBJ2-7 | - | 12 | - | TRBV5-6 | TGTGCCAGCAGCTACCGCCCGGGGGAGCAGTACTTC | CASSYRPGEQYF
TRBJ2-7 | - | 13 | - | TRBV6-4 | TGTGCCAGCAGTACCCGGGCAGGGGACGAGCAGTACTTC | CASSTRAGDEQYF
TRBJ2-5 | - | 14 | - | TRBV7-9 | TGTGCCAGCAGCTCCTCAGGGTTAGGAGAGACCCAGTACTTC | CASSSSGLGETQYF
TRBJ2-1 | TRBD1 | 15 | - | TRBV5-1 | TGCGCCAGCAGCTGGGGGGCAGGGGGCCGCGATGAGCAGTTCTTC | CASSWGAGGRDEQFF
TRBJ1-5 | TRBD1 | 13 | - | TRBV2 | TGTGCCAGCAGACAGGGGTCGGGTCAGCCCCAGCATTTT | CASRQGSGQPQHF
TRBJ2-3 | - | 17 | - | TRBV7-9 | TGTGCCAGCAGTCGCAGTGGGGCAGGGGCCAGCACAGATACGCAGTATTTT | CASSRSGAGASTDTQYF
TRBJ1-5 | TRBD1 | 15 | - | TRBV5-1 | TGCGCCAGCAGCTTGCGGACAGGGGGAGATCAGCCCCAGCATTTT | CASSLRTGGDQPQHF
TRBJ2-1 | TRBD1 | 15 | - | TRBV7-3 | TGTGCCAGCAGCAACACAGGGGGCTCCTACAATGAGCAGTTCTTC | CASSNTGGSYNEQFF
TRBJ2-5 | - | 13 | - | TRBV27 | TGTGCCAGCAGTTTTATAGGGAGGGAGACCCAGTACTTC | CASSFIGRETQYF
TRBJ2-3 | TRBD1 | 15 | - | TRBV5-4 | TGTGCCAGCAGCTTGGACAGGGGGCCCACAGATACGCAGTATTTT | CASSLDRGPTDTQYF
TRBJ2-1 | - | 15 | - | TRBV19 | TGTGCCAGTAGTATACGGCAGGGGATATACAATGAGCAGTTCTTC | CASSIRQGIYNEQFF